The T cell receptor (beta chain) described here comes from a study of cytomegalovirus exposure and HLA in healthy donors listed by TCRdb under 2017. Study-level background: In an earlier analysis of roughly 500 of the donors, less than 350 Gb of sequence data and some 100 million unique TCR beta sequences from approximately 180 million T cells were reported. Approximately 300 gigabases of sequencing data and around 80 million unique TCR sequences made up an early release that covered 640 HLA-typed donors. Among the roughly 430 genotyped donors, about 85% belonged to the genetic ancestry cluster associated with self-reported Caucasian donors. The aim of the study was to test whether cataloging public T cell receptors could identify signatures of past pathogen exposure. Using immunosequencing, the study profiled T cell repertoires from around 670 subjects and related those repertoires to cytomegalovirus serostatus. Along with the roughly 700-subject first cohort, a separate validation cohort of over a hundred different subjects was used. To predict cytomegalovirus infection status, the study brought together high-throughput TCR immunosequencing, statistical association of individual TCRs with disease status, and machine learning. To study patterns of TCR occurrence, a later analysis re-analyzed previously published TCR beta repertoires from hundreds of donors and added high-resolution HLA genotyping. In the later analysis, no new phenotypic data were used to find candidate immune exposures; instead, reliance was placed on TCR beta sequences and their occurrence across donors. In an earlier analysis of 587 of the donors, high-throughput TCR beta sequencing was used to judge whether each TCR beta V gene segment behaved as functional or pseudogenic. Donor age, sex, ethnicity and CMV serostatus were compiled alongside the repertoire data. Genome-wide SNP genotypes for about 60% of the 666 donors were used in a later genetic analysis, which treated that subset as a discovery cohort. All discovery cohort repertoires had been generated on a single sequencing platform. HLA typing covered class I and class II loci at four-digit resolution. The number of donors typed differed by locus, with roughly 620-640 for A, B, C, DRB1 and DQB1, approximately 500 for DQA1, over 600 for DPA1, and some 440 for DPB1. Roughly 5 DR-DQ haplotypes were treated as single units for association and clustering because of strong linkage in the cohort. Among a few hundred genotyped donors of the cohort, an average of around 240,000 unique TCR beta nucleotide sequences were sequenced per donor, around 18% of them non-productive. Findings and caveats that apply to the study as a whole: Roughly uniform sequencing depth across donors was assumed in presence/absence analyses, although this assumption may not hold. The classifier was reported to diagnose cytomegalovirus status with high specificity and sensitivity in both the original and validation cohorts. In an earlier analysis of some 540 of the donors, most TCR beta V segments appeared in productive rearrangements about 87% or about 30% of the time, broadly matching IMGT annotations. Assigning TCR associations to individual alleles was difficult when HLA alleles, especially DR and DQ, strongly co-occurred. A later analysis associated 15,000 or so TCR beta sequences with specific HLA alleles at a false discovery rate of 0.05. A later genetic analysis associated a missense DCLRE1C variant with V-gene and J-gene trimming of TCR beta chains, and an independent cohort replicated the association. While some public TCRs were present in many individuals, most TCR sequences turned up only very rarely across donors. In a later analysis, HLA-associated TCR beta chains showed more clonal expansion and lower generation probabilities than non-associated chains that were equally common. Only TCR beta chains were sequenced in this cohort, and the absence of alpha or paired-chain data limited detectable features. Because some donors lacked HLA typing at each locus, the association tests relied only on the typed subset. Because counts were too low, 15 to 20 rarely observed V segments, including chromosome 9 orphons, were excluded from the earlier analysis of some 540 of the donors. The authors suggested that the approach could potentially be extended to other disease states and immunological phenotypes. The study listed 164 TCR beta chains as associated with cytomegalovirus. A group of highly shared sequence variants was considered likely to be a technical artifact of the sequencing pipeline. Three of the identified cytomegalovirus-associated TCR beta chains were confirmed in vitro to be specific for cytomegalovirus antigens. Immune exposure information for the cohort was limited to CMV serostatus. The 87-base-pair reads could not distinguish some IMGT-functional V segments, including TRBV6-2 and TRBV6-3, so those segments were excluded. A later analysis found that TCR association rates varied across HLA loci, with DRB1 alleles showing the most associated TCRs and HLA-C alleles the fewest. A further reported finding was that TCR beta sequences accurately predicted the HLA-A and HLA-B alleles for most subjects in the first cohort. In a later analysis, several top co-occurrence clusters were reported to appear linked to parvovirus B19, influenza, CMV and Epstein-Barr virus. Correlated functional status among segregating V segments might reflect linkage disequilibrium, but an unknown experimental factor could not be ruled out. In a later analysis, most CMV-associated TCR beta chains were found to appear HLA-restricted, with HLA associations seemingly driven largely by CMV exposure. Compared with the approximately 720-donor mean, donors in an Asian-associated ancestry cluster had fewer N-insertions in productive TCRs, according to a later genetic analysis.

The library was obtained by the immunoSEQ multiplex PCR assay. The multiplex PCR relied on a mix of 60 forward primers for TCR Vbeta segments and 13 reverse primers for TCR Jbeta segments. The CDR3 region of rearranged TCR beta genes was amplified from genomic DNA by a multiplex PCR assay. The amplified TCR beta libraries were sequenced on the Illumina HiSeq System as 87-base-pair reads. As for the authors' bioinformatics: Across the roughly 640 repertoires, a later analysis counted tens of millions of unique TCR beta chains, 8.5 million to 12 million of which were shared by at least two donors. Raw reads were error-corrected and collapsed into unique sequences with a nearest-neighbor algorithm that merged closely related sequences to remove PCR and sequencing errors. Alignment of CDR3 sequences to IMGT reference sequences was used to assign V, D and J gene segments. For a sequence to be retained, a match of at least six nucleotides was required to both a V gene segment and a J gene segment. A rearrangement was called productive if the CDR3 had no stop codons and remained in frame with V and J, and every other rearrangement was called non-productive. Following IMGT convention, CDR3 was defined as the stretch from the second conserved V-encoded cysteine to the conserved J-encoded phenylalanine. Sequences without an unambiguous match to a single V gene segment were excluded from the earlier analysis of 450 to 650 of the donors. In an earlier analysis of a few hundred of the donors, a V segment was called functional when productive rearrangements were above 56.7%, and segregating when the standard deviation between donors exceeded 5%. A statistical classification framework was developed to diagnose cytomegalovirus status using the catalog of TCR beta chain sequences. V and J gene assignment, in a later analysis, came from comparing TCR nucleotide sequences with IMGT/GENE-DB human TR gene sequences. Using the TCRdist pipeline, a later analysis assigned CDR3 sequences along with most-parsimonious VDJ recombination scenarios. In a later analysis, each TCR beta chain was defined by its CDR3 amino acid sequence together with its V-gene family, and reads lacking a unique V-gene family were excluded. In a later analysis, approximately 640 highly shared, low-generation-probability nucleotide sequences were removed to address suspected cross-contamination and a sequencing artifact. In a later analysis, a clonal expansion index was calculated for each public chain from normalized within-repertoire ranks of inferred template counts. A later analysis computed generation probabilities with a VDJ recombination model fitted to out-of-frame rearrangements, and checked the results against IGoR. A later analysis scored TCR-TCR, TCR-HLA and TCR-CMV co-occurrence with hypergeometric tests, applying a repertoire-size bias correction to TCR pairs. A later analysis estimated false discovery rates by permuting HLA or CMV assignments 20 times. In a later analysis, co-occurring TCRs were grouped with DBSCAN, and TCRdist sequence similarity was added when clustering was performed within HLA-allele-positive subsets. Co-occurrence clustering excluded repertoires with fewer than 30,000 or more than 120,000 public chains, plus five with anomalous nucleotide sharing. This immuneACCESS table, as held by TCRdb, lists in-frame sequences with V and J called but not all clones. Of the missing ones, under half trace to an unresolved V gene in checked studies; the others have no known cause. V and J calls and clone size follow that table, whereas D and trimming were derived from the DNA. The sample records about 140,000 clones, over 70% of which are singletons. 2.8% of the sample is taken by the ten largest.

The cohort comprised approximately 700 healthy bone marrow donors. At the time of sampling, every cohort member was nominally healthy, though immune exposures that went unrecorded were likely present. The donor tested CMV seronegative and was one of the 352 seronegative cohort members. Each donor provided a peripheral blood sample, and peripheral blood mononuclear cells were used for TCR beta sequencing. The Qiagen DNeasy Blood Extraction Kit was used to extract genomic DNA from the blood cell samples. For CDR1 and CDR2, the germline V gene lists SGHRS and YFSETQ. V is pruned by 1 base and J by 7 bases, leaving 6 bases of the junction without a gene match. Spanning cysteine to phenylalanine, the CDR3 consists of 15 amino acids. Of the read, only the CDR3 DNA is kept; its 45 bases are in frame from base 1. This clone has a single count. The clone's antigen remains unknown. No base-level quality is on record; no much larger clone is a single base apart.

The rearranged segments are TRBV5-1 and TRBJ2-1; the junction holds 9 bases that match TRBD2. The receptor's source is a male donor in good health and CMV-seronegative. Specimen: PBMCs. The base sequence is TGCGCCAGCAGCTTGTTGGCGGGGGGGCCAAATGAGCAGTTCTTC. It translates to CASSLLAGGPNEQFF.